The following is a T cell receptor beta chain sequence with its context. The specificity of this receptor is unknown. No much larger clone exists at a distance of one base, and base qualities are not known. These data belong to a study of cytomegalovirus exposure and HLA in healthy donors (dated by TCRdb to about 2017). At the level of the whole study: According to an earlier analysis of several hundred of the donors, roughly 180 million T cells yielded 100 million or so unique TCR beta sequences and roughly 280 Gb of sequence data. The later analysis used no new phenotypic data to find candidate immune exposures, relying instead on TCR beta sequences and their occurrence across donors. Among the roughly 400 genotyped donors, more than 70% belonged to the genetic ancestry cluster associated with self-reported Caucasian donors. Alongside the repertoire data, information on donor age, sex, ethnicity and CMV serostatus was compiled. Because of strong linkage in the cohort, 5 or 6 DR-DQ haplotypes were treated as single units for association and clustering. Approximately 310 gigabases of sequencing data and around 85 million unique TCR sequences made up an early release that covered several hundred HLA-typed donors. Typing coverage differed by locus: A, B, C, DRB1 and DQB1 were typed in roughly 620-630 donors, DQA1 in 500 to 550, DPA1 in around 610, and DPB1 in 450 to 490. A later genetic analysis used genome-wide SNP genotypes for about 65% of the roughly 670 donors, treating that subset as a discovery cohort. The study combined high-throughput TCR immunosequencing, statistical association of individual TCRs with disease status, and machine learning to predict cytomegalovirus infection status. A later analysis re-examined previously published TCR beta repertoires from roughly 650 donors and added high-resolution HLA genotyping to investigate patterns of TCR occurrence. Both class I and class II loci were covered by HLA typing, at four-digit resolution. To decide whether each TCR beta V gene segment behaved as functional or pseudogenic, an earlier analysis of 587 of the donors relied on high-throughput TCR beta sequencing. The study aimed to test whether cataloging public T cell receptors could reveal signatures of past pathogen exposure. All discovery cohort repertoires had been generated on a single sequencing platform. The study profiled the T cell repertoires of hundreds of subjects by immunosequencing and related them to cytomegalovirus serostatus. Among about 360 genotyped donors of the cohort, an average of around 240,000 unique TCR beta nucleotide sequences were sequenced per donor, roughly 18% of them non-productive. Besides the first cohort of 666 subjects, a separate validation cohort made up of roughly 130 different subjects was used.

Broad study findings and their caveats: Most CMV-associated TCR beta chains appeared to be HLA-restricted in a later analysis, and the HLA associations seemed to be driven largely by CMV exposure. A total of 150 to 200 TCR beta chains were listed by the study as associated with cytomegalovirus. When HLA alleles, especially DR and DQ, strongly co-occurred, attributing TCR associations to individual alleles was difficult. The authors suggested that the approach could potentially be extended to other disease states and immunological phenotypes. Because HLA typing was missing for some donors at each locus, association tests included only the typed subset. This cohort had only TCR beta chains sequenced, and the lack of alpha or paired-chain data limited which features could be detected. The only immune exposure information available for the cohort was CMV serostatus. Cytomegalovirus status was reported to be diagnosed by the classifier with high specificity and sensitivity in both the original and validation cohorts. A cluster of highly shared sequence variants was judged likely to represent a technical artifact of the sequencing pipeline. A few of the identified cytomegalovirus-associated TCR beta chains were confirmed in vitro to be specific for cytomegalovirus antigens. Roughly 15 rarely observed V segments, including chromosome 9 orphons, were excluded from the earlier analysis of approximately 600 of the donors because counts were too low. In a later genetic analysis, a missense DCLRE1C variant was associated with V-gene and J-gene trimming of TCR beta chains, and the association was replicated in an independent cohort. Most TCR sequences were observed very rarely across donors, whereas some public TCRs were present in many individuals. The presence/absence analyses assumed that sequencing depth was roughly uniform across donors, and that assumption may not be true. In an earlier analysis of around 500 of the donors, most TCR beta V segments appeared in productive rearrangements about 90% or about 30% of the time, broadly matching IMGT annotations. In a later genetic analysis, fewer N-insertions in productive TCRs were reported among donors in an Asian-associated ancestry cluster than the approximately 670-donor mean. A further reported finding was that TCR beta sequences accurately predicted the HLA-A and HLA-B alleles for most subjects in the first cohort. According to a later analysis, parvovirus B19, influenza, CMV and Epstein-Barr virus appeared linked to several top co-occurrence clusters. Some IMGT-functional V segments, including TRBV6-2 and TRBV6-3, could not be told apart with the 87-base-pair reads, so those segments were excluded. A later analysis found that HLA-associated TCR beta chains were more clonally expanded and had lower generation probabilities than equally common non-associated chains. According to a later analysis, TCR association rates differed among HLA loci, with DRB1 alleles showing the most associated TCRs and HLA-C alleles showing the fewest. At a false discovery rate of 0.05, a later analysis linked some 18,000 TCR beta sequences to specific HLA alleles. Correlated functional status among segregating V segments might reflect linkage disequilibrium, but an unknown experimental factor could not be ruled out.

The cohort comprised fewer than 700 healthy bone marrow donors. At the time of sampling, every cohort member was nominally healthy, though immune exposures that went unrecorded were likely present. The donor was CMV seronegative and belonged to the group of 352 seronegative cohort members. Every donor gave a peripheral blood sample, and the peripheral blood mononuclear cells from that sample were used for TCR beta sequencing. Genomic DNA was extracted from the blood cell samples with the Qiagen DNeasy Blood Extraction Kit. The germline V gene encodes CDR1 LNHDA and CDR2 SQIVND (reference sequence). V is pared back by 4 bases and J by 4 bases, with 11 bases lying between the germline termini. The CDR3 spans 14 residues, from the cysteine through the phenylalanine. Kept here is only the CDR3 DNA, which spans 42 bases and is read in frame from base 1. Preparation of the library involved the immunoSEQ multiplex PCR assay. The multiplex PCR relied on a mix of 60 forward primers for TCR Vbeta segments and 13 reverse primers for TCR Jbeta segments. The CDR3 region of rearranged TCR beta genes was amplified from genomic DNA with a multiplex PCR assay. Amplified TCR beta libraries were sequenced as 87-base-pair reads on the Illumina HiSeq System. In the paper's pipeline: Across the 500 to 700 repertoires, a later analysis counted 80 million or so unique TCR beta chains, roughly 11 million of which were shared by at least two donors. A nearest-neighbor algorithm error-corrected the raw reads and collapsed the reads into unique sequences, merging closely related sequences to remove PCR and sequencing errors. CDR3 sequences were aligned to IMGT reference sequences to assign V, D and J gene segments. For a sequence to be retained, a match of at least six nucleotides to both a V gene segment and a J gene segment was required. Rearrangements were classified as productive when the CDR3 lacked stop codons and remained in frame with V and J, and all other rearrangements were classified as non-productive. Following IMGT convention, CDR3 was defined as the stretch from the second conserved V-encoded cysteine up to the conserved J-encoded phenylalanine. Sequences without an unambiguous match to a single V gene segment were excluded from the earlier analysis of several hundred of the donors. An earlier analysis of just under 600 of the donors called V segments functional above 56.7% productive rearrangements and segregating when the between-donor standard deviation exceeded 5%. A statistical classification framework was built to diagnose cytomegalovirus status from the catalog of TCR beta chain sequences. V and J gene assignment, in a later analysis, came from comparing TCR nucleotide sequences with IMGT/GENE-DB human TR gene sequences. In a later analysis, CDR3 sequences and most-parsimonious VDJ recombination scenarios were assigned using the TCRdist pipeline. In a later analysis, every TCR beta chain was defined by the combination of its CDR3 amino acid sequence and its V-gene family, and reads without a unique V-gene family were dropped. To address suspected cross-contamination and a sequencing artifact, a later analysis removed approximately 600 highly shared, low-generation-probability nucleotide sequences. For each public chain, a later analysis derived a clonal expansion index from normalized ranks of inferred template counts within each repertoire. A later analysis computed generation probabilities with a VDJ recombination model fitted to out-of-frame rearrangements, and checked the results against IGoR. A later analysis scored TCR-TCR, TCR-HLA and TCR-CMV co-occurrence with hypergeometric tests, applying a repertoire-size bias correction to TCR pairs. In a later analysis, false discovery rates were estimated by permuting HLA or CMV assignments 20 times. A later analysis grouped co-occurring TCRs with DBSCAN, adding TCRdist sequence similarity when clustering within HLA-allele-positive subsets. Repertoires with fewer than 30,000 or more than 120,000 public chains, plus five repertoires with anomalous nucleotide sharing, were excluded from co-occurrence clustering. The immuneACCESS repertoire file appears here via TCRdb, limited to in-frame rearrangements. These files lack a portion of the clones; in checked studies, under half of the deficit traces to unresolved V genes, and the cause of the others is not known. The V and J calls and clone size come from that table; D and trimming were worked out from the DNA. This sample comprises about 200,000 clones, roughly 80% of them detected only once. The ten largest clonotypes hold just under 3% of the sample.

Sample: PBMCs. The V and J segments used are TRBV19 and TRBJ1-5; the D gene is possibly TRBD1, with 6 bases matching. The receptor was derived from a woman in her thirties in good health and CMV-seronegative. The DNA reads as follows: TGTGCCAGTAGTAACCAACAGGGTAATCAGCCCCAGCATTTT. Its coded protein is CASSNQQGNQPQHF.